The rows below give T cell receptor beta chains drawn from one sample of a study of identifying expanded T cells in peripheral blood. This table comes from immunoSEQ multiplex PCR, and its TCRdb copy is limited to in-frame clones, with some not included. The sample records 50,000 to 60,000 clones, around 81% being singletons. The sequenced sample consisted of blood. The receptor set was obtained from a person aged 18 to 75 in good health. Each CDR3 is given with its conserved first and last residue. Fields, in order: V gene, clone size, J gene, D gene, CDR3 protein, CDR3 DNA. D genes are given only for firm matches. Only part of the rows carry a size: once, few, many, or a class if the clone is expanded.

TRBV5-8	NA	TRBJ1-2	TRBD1	CASSLAGQGIYGYTF	TGTGCCAGCAGCTTGGCGGGACAGGGGATCTATGGCTACACCTTC
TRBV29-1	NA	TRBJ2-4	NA	CSVRDVNQNIQYF	TGCAGCGTTCGGGACGTAAATCAAAACATTCAGTACTTC
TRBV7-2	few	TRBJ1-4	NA	CASSLPGANEKLFF	TGTGCCAGCAGCTTACCAGGAGCTAATGAAAAACTGTTTTTT
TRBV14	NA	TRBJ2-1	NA	CASSQVIDALQGQFF	TGTGCCAGCAGCCAAGTAATAGATGCCCTACAGGGGCAGTTCTTC
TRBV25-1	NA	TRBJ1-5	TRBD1	CASSEGNRGNQPQHF	TGTGCCAGCAGTGAGGGGAACAGGGGGAATCAGCCCCAGCATTTT
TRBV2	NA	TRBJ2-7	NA	CASRRTSGAGQTYEQYF	TGTGCCAGCCGGAGAACCTCGGGGGCCGGGCAAACCTACGAGCAGTACTTC
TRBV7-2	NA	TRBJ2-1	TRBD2	CASSPQRDFFYNEQFF	TGTGCCAGCAGCCCCCAGCGGGACTTCTTCTACAATGAGCAGTTCTTC
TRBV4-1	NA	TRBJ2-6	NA	CASSQGGRDSSGANVLTF	TGCGCCAGCAGCCAGGGGGGCAGGGACTCTTCTGGGGCCAACGTCCTGACTTTC
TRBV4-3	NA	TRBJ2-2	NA	CASSQDLTTGLFF	TGCGCCAGCAGCCAAGATTTGACGACAGGGCTGTTTTTT
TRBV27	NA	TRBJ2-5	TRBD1	CATRQGRETQYF	TGTGCCACTAGACAGGGACGAGAGACCCAGTACTTC
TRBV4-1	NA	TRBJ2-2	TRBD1	CASSQEGGWSTGELFF	TGCGCCAGCAGCCAAGAAGGGGGCTGGAGCACCGGGGAGCTGTTTTTT
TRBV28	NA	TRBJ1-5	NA	CASTVSNQPQHF	TGTGCCAGTACAGTAAGCAATCAGCCCCAGCATTTT
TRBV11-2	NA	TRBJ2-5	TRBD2	CASSSSGRAQETQYF	TGTGCCAGCAGCTCTAGCGGGAGAGCCCAAGAGACCCAGTACTTC
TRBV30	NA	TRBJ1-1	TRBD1	CAWSVWGSGGNTEAFF	TGTGCCTGGAGTGTATGGGGCTCAGGGGGCAACACTGAAGCTTTCTTT
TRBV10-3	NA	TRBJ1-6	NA	CAISRGENSPLHF	TGTGCCATCAGTCGGGGGGAGAATTCACCCCTCCACTTT
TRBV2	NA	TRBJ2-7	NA	CASRLNWYEQYF	TGTGCCAGCAGGCTCAACTGGTACGAGCAGTACTTC
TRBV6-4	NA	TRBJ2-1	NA	CASSDSYGQAEQFF	TGTGCCAGCAGTGACTCTTATGGGCAGGCGGAGCAGTTCTTC
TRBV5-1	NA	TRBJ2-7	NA	CASAQQENYEQYF	TGCGCCAGCGCGCAACAGGAGAACTACGAGCAGTACTTC
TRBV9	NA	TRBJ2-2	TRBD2	CASSVGAGRSNTGELFF	TGTGCCAGCAGCGTCGGAGCGGGGCGATCGAACACCGGGGAGCTGTTTTTT
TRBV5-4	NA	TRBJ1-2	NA	CASSSTGLYGYTF	TGTGCCAGCAGCTCGACAGGCCTCTATGGCTACACCTTC
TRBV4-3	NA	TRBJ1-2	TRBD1	CASSHGQGVYGYTF	TGCGCCAGCAGCCATGGACAGGGGGTCTATGGCTACACCTTC
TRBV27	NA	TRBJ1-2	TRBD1	CASSVRDRGTDGYTF	TGTGCCAGCAGTGTCCGGGACAGGGGAACGGACGGCTACACCTTC
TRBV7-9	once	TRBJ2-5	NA	CASRRGQGQETQYF	TGTGCCAGCAGGCGGGGCCAGGGGCAAGAGACCCAGTACTTC
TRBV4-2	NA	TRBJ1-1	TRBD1	CASSLGQGGDTEAFF	TGTGCCAGCAGCCTGGGGCAGGGGGGGGACACTGAAGCTTTCTTT
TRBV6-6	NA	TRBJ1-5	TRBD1	CASSYQGGQNQPQHF	TGTGCCAGCAGTTACCAAGGGGGACAGAATCAGCCCCAGCATTTT
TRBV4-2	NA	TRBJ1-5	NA	CASSDETVNQPQHF	TGTGCCAGCAGCGACGAAACCGTCAATCAGCCCCAGCATTTT
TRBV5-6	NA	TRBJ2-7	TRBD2	CASSSRLAGTYEQYF	TGTGCCAGCAGCTCCCGGCTAGCGGGTACCTACGAGCAGTACTTC
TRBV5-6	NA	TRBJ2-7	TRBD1	CASRGQGSYEQYF	TGTGCCAGCAGGGGACAGGGCTCCTACGAGCAGTACTTC
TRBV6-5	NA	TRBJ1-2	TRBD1	CASSSTGGEGYTF	TGTGCCAGCAGTTCGACAGGGGGCGAAGGCTACACCTTC
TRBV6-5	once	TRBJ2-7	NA	CASSSSQGGSYEQYF	TGTGCCAGCAGTTCTTCTCAGGGTGGGTCCTACGAGCAGTACTTC
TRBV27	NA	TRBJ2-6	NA	CASSLSGIRAFRSGANVLTF	TGTGCCAGCAGTTTATCTGGGATCAGGGCTTTCCGCTCTGGGGCCAACGTCCTGACTTTC
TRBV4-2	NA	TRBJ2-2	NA	CASSGRQGISTGELFF	TGTGCCAGCAGCGGGCGGCAGGGGATTAGCACCGGGGAGCTGTTTTTT
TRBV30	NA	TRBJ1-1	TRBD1	CACPSDRGLSAEAFF	TGTGCCTGCCCAAGCGACAGGGGGCTCAGTGCTGAAGCTTTCTTT
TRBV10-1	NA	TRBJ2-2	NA	CASSVGSAGELFF	TGCGCCAGCAGTGTTGGGTCCGCCGGGGAGCTGTTTTTT
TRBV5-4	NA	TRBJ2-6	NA	CASSLDRAGANVLTF	TGTGCCAGCAGCTTGGACAGGGCTGGGGCCAACGTCCTGACTTTC
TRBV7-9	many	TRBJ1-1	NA	CASSLVPGANTEAFF	TGTGCCAGCAGCTTAGTCCCCGGAGCCAACACTGAAGCTTTCTTT
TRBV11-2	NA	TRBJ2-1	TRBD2	CASRPAGTSVYNEQFF	TGTGCCAGCAGGCCGGCCGGGACTAGCGTATACAATGAGCAGTTCTTC
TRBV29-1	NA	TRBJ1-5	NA	CSVGEGDRQPQHF	TGCAGCGTTGGCGAAGGGGATCGTCAGCCCCAGCATTTT
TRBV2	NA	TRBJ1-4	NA	CASSASRGPNEKLFF	TGTGCCAGCAGTGCGTCCCGAGGGCCAAATGAAAAACTGTTTTTT
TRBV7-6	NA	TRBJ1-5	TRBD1	CASSRDRGRNQPQHF	TGTGCCAGCAGCCGGGACAGGGGGCGCAATCAGCCCCAGCATTTT
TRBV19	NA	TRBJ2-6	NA	CASTPGFGANVLTF	TGTGCCAGTACCCCAGGGTTCGGGGCCAACGTCCTGACTTTC
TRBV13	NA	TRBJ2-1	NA	CASSRGAGLGNEQFF	TGTGCCAGCAGCCGGGGGGCGGGGTTAGGCAATGAGCAGTTCTTC
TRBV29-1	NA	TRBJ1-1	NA	CSGGGNTEAFF	TGCAGCGGGGGTGGGAACACTGAAGCTTTCTTT
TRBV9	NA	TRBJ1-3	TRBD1	CASSERTGASSGNTIYF	TGTGCCAGCAGCGAGCGAACAGGGGCCAGCTCTGGAAACACCATATATTTT
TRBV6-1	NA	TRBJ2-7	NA	CASPSNGFHEQYF	TGTGCCAGTCCCTCGAACGGGTTCCACGAGCAGTACTTC
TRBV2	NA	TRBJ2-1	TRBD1	CASSKQGSSYNEQFF	TGTGCCAGCAGCAAACAGGGGAGCTCCTACAATGAGCAGTTCTTC
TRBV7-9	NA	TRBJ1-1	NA	CASSSHSKKGVRTEAFF	TGTGCCAGCAGCTCTCACTCCAAAAAGGGGGTCCGCACTGAAGCTTTCTTT
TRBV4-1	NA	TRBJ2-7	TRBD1	CASSQTPPDRVRDEQYF	TGCGCCAGCAGCCAAACACCACCGGACAGGGTGAGGGACGAGCAGTACTTC
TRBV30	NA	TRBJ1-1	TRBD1	CAWRSNSGGTGETFF	TGTGCCTGGAGATCAAACAGTGGGGGGACAGGGGAAACTTTCTTT
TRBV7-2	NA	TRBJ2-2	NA	CASSLIVSNTGELFF	TGTGCCAGCAGCTTAATAGTCTCGAACACCGGGGAGCTGTTTTTT
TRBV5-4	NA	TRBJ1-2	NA	CASSLSSDYGYTF	TGTGCCAGCAGCTTGTCTTCAGACTATGGCTACACCTTC
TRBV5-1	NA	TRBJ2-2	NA	CASSLVGTNTGELFF	TGCGCCAGCAGCTTGGTTGGGACGAACACCGGGGAGCTGTTTTTT